What follows describes a single T cell receptor beta chain. Its antigen is still unknown. No much larger clonotype is one base removed from it; base qualities were not supplied. In Seattle, one collaborating source enrolled patients while the infection was active and tracked those patients longitudinally over the course of disease. Each collaborating institution followed its own protocols to collect whole blood in K2EDTA tubes. For TCRbeta analysis, collaborators shipped samples as frozen whole blood, isolated PBMCs, or DNA extracted from either of those sample types. This record comes from a study of blood T cell repertoires in COVID-19 (dated by TCRdb to about 2020). About the study as a whole: The collaborator samples originated in the United States, Italy and Spain and spanned the acute and convalescent phases of COVID-19. The prospective study material was composed of cDNA or gDNA derived from T cells, B-cell-depleted T cells, or PBMCs. Subjects who had been exposed to COVID-19, were actively infected with it, or had recovered from it provided the deeply sampled blood TCRbeta repertoires that made up the dataset. A freely available public database, intended as a resource for researchers studying the immune response to SARS-CoV-2, is where the repertoires were released. The samples were drawn from the first 160 participants of the ongoing ImmuneRACE study and from over 950 subjects provided by 6 global collaborators. A de-identified subject ID, COVID-19 status, age in years and sex were almost always included in the sample metadata. Where available, HLA class I and class II types were taken from metadata supplied by the sample provider and were not determined by assay-based typing. The investigation overall reported the following: Clinical and demographic metadata were provided uncurated, with the amount varying by source and participant.

TCRbeta CDR3 regions were amplified from genomic DNA using the immunoSEQ Assay, a bias-controlled multiplex PCR. On the authors' methods: Within the assay, amplification of reference gene primers was used to estimate how many nucleated cells each sample contained. To quantify the absolute abundance of each unique TCRbeta CDR3 rearrangement, sequence reads were collapsed and filtered. For each sample, productive Simpson clonality was calculated as the square root of Simpson's diversity index over productive rearrangements. Drawn from immuneACCESS, this table holds only the in-frame rearrangements with V and J called that TCRdb kept. Clones are partly lost; checked studies trace under half to an unresolved V gene and leave the rest unexplained. V and J calls and clone size come straight from that table; D and trimming were deduced from the DNA. The sample table lists 150,000 to 200,000 clones, less than 90% of them with a count of one. 6% to 8% of the sample is in the top ten clones.

Germline trimming: 1 base from V, 1 base from J; junction bases outside gene matches: 9. Its CDR3 holds 18 amino acids, cysteine through phenylalanine. Only CDR3 DNA is held: 54 bases, read in frame from base 1. The germline V gene provides CDR1 SGHAT and CDR2 FQNNGV. The chain links TRBV11-2 with TRBJ1-1, with 10 central nucleotides matching TRBD1. Sequences were obtained from peripheral blood. This receptor was taken from a woman in her 70s with COVID-19, enrolled during active disease. At the DNA level, the sequence is TGTGCCAGCAGCTTAGTCAGCGGACAGGGGGGCCGGAACACTGAAGCTTTCTTT. Its amino acids are CASSLVSGQGGRNTEAFF. Extended through the reference TRBV11-2 and TRBJ1-1 proteins, this CDR3 yields the full variable domain: EAGVAQSPRYKIIEKRQSVAFWCNPISGHATLYWYQQILGQGPKLLIQFQNNGVVDDSQLPKDRFSAERLKGVDSTLKIQPAKLEDSAVYLCASSLVSGQGGRNTEAFFGQGTRLTVV.